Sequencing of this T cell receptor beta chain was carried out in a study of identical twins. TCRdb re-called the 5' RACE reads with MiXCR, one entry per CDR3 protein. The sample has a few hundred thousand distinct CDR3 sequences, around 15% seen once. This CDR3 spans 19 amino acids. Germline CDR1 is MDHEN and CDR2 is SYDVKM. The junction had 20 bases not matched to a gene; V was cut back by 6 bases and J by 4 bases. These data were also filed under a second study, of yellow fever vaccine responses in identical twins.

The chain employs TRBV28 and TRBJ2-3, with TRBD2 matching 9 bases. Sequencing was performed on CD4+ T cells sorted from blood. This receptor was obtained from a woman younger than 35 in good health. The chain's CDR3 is CASSSMAGAGGPGADTQYF. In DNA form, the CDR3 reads TGTGCCAGCAGCTCCATGGCAGGGGCGGGAGGGCCCGGGGCAGATACGCAGTATTTT. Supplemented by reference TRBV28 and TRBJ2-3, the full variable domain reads DVKVTQSSRYLVKRTGEKVFLECVQDMDHENMFWYRQDPGLGLRLIYFSYDVKMKEKGDIPEGYSVSREKKERFSLILESASTNQTSMYLCASSSMAGAGGPGADTQYFGPGTRLTVL.